This TCR beta chain comes out of a study of cytomegalovirus exposure and HLA in healthy donors. Study-level findings and limits: The authors listed some 160 TCR beta chains as cytomegalovirus-associated.

To note about this clone: The antigen remains unidentified.

The CDR3 contains 14 residues. Trimming cost V 1 base and J 3 bases, with 8 bases left between them. Germline-derived CDR1 and CDR2 are MNHEY and SVGAGI. This table comes from immunoSEQ multiplex PCR, and its TCRdb copy is limited to in-frame clones, with some not included. The sample lists 140,000 or so clones, approximately 92% seen once, with over 9% in the top ten. The chain recombines TRBV6-5 with TRBJ2-3; D is unclear. The sequence was collected from a woman younger than 30 in good health and CMV-seropositive. Source material: PBMCs. CDR3 sequence reads: CASSYLGKTDTQYF. CDR3 DNA: TGTGCCAGCAGTTACTTGGGCAAAACAGATACGCAGTATTTT.